This T cell receptor (beta chain) derives from a study of glioma-infiltrating T cells after dendritic cell vaccination. Study findings and constraints: Few patients contributed both blood and tumor specimens.

Looked up from germline, CDR1 is MNHNY and CDR2 is SVGAGI (reference sequence). V lost 5 bases and J lost 7; bases outside the gene matches: 7. The CDR3 is made up of 15 amino acids. Time point defined: after dendritic cell vaccination, including at tumor progression/relapse. Concerning this clone itself: Its antigen remains unidentified.

Primers: 60 V beta forward and 13 J beta reverse. Measured with immunoSEQ multiplex PCR; TCRdb has only the in-frame clones, and not every one. The sample carries more than 75,000 clones, less than 90% recorded once. The specimen was blood, collected after dendritic cell vaccination. The clonotype was recovered from a human donor with glioblastoma. This chain connects TRBV6-6 to TRBJ2-4; 11 bases line up with TRBD2. The CDR3 reads CASSRTVAGGNIQYF. The CDR3 DNA sequence: TGTGCCAGCAGTCGTACGGTAGCGGGGGGGAACATTCAGTACTTC.